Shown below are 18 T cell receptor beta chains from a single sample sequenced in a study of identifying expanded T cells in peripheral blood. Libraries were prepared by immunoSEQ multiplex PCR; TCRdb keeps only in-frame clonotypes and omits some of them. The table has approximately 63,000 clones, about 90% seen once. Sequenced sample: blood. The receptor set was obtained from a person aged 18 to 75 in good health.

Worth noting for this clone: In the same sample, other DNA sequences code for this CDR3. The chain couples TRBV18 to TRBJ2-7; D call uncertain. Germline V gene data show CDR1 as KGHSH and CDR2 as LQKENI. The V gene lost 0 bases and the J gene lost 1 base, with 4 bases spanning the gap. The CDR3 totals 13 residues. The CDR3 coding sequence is TGTGCCAGCTCACCACCGTCATCCTACGAGCAGTACTTC. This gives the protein CASSPPSSYEQYF.

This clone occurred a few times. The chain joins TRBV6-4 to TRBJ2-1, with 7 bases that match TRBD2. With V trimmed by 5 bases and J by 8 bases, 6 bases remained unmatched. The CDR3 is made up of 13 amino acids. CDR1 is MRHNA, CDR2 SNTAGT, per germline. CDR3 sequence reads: CASSRGSSDEQFF. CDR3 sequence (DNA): TGTGCCAGCAGTCGCGGGAGTTCAGATGAGCAGTTCTTC.

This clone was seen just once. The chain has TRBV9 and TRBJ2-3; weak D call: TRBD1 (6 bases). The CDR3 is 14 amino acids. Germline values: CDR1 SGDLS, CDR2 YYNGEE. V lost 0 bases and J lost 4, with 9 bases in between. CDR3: CASSVGGPADTQYF. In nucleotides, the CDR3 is TGTGCCAGCAGCGTAGGGGGGCCAGCAGATACGCAGTATTTT. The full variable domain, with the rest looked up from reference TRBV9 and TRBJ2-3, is DSGVTQTPKHLITATGQRVTLRCSPRSGDLSVYWYQQSLDQGLQFLIQYYNGEERAKGNILERFSAQQFPDLHSELNLSSLELGDSALYFCASSVGGPADTQYFGPGTRLTVL.

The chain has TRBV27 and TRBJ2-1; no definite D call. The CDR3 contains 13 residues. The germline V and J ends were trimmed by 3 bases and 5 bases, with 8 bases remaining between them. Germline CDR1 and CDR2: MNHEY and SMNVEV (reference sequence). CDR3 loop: CASSLSPDNEQFF. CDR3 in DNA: TGTGCCAGCAGTTTGTCTCCTGACAATGAGCAGTTCTTC.

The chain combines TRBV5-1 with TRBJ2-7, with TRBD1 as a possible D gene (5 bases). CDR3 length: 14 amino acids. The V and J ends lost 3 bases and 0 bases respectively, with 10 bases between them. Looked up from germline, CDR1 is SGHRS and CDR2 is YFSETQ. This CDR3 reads CASSSYRSSYEQYF. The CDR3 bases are TGCGCCAGCAGCTCTTACAGGAGCTCCTACGAGCAGTACTTC.

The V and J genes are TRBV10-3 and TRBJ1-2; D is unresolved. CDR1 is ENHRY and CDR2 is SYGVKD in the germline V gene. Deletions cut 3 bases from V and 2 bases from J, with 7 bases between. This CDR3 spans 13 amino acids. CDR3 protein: CAISDTKNYGYTF. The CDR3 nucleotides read TGTGCCATCAGTGACACCAAAAACTATGGCTACACCTTC.

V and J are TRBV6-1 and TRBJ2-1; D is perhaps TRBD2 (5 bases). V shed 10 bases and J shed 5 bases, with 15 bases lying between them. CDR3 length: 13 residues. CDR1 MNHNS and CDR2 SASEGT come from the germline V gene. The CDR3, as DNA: TGTGCCATCCCCCGGGGTCAGGACAATGAGCAGTTCTTC. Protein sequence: CAIPRGQDNEQFF.

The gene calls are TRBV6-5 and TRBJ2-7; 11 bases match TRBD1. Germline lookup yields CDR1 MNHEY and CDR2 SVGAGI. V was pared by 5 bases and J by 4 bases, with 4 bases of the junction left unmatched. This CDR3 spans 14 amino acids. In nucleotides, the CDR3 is TGTGCCAGCAGTGGACAGGGGGCGTTGTACGAGCAGTACTTC. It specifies CASSGQGALYEQYF.

The CDR3 reads CASSQTRGTNEKLFF. The CDR3 coding sequence is TGCGCCAGCAGCCAAACCAGGGGAACTAATGAAAAACTGTTTTTT. J is TRBJ1-4 and V is TRBV4-1; D is possibly TRBD1 (6 bases). V shed 2 bases and J shed 1 base, with 8 bases lying between them. Germline CDR1 reads MGHRA; CDR2 reads YSYEKL. CDR3 length: 15 residues.

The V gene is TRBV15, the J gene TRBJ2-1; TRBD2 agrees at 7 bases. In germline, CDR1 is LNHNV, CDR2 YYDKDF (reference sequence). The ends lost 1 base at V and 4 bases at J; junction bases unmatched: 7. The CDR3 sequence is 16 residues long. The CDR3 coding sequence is TGTGCCACCAGCAGAGTACCTAGCGGCGAGTACAATGAGCAGTTCTTC. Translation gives CATSRVPSGEYNEQFF.

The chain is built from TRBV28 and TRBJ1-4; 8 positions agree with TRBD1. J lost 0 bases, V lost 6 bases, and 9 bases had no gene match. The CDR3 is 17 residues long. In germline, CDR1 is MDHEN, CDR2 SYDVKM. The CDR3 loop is CASRPDRGSTTNEKLFF. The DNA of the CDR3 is TGTGCCAGCAGACCTGACAGGGGAAGTACAACTAATGAAAAACTGTTTTTT.

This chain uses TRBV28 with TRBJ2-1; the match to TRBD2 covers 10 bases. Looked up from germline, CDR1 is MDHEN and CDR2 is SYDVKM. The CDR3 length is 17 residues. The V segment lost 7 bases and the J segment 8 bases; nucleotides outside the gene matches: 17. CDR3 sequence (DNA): TGTGCCAGCACTACCAGTCACGTACTAGCGGGACGGGATGAGCAGTTCTTC. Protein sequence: CASTTSHVLAGRDEQFF.

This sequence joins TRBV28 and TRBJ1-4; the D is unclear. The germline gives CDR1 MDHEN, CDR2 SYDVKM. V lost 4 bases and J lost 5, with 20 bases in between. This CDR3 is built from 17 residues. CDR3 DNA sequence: TGTGCCAGCAGTTATCGAACTTTCAGAAAATACAATGAAAAACTGTTTTTT. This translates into CASSYRTFRKYNEKLFF.

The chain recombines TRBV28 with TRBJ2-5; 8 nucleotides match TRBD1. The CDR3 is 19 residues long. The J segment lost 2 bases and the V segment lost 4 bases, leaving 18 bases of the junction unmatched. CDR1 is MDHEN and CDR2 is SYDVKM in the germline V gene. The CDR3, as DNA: TGTGCCAGCAGTTACTTTGGGACAGGATATTCGGGCTCACAAGAGACCCAGTACTTC. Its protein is CASSYFGTGYSGSQETQYF.

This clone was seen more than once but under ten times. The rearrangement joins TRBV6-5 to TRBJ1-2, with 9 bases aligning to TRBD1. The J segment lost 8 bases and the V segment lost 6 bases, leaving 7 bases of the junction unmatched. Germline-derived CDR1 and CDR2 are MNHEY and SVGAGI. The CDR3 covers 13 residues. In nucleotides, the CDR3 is TGTGCCAGCAGGCCGGACAGGGGACGGGGCTACACCTTC. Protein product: CASRPDRGRGYTF.

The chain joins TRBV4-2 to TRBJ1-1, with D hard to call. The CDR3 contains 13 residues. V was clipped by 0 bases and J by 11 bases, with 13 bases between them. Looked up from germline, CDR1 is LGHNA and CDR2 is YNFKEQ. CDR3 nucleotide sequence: TGTGCCAGCAGCCAAGATCAAGGATTGGATGCTTTCTTT. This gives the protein CASSQDQGLDAFF.

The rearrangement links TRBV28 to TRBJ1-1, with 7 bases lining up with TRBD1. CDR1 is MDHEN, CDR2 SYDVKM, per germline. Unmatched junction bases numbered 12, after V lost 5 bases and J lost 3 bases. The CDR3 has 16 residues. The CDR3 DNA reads TGTGCCAGCAGTCAGGTTCGGGACAGTGAGGACACTGAAGCTTTCTTT. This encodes CASSQVRDSEDTEAFF.

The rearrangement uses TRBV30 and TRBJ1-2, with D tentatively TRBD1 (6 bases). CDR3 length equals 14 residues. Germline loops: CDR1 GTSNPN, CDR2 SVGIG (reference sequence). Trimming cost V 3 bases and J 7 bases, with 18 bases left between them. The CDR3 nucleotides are TGTGCCTGGAGGGAACAGGGCCGCTCGGGTGGCTACACCTTC. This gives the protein CAWREQGRSGGYTF. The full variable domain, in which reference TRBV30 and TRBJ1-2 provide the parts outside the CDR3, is SQTIHQWPATLVQPVGSPLSLECTVEGTSNPNLYWYRQAAGRGLQLLFYSVGIGQISSEVPQNLSASRPQDRQFILSSKKLLLSDSGFYLCAWREQGRSGGYTFGSGTRLTVV.